This TCR beta chain was sequenced for a study of tumor-infiltrating lymphocytes in primary liver carcinoma (dated by TCRdb to 2015 to 2018). Regarding the research as a whole: Roughly five patients with histopathologically diagnosed primary liver carcinoma underwent surgical resection in China between November 2015 and March 2016. Of the five patients, three men and two women aged 30 to 69 years, four had hepatocellular carcinoma and one had combined HCC and intrahepatic cholangiocarcinoma. The tumors of the five patients were staged as T1-T3 N0M0, with maximum diameters ranging from roughly 4 to 10 cm. Samples yielded roughly 3.65 to 7.5 million productive TCRbeta reads; read depth did not differ significantly between tissue types. The study combined TCRbeta repertoire sequencing, expression microarrays and whole-exome sequencing across five regions of each liver tumor, with adjacent normal tissue and blood. A total of some 35 specimens from 5 patients underwent TCRbeta repertoire sequencing, comprising about 25 tumor regions, 5 adjacent noncancerous liver tissues and 5 peripheral blood samples. Technical replicate repertoires showed high reproducibility, with mean shared-clone rates roughly 0.87 and correlation coefficients above 0.95. The research as a whole found: A significantly larger repertoire fraction was made up by the top 250 clones in tumors than in blood (p = 0.039). Because only the TCR beta chain was sequenced and unpaired alpha chains were not captured, true repertoire diversity is likely underestimated. Bulk unsorted samples precluded comparing CD4+ and CD8+ T cell repertoires. With just 4 or 5 patients in the study, the authors point out that the findings should be validated in a larger study. Repertoire overlap was found to be higher between tumor regions (mean roughly 35%) than between tumor-adjacent (roughly 17%) or tumor-blood (around 15%) pairs, consistent with antigen-driven expansion.

Blood RNA was extracted from unsorted whole blood using TRIzol reagent, and germline DNA was obtained with the DNeasy Blood & Tissue kit. At the time of sampling, the patients were treatment-naive and had chronic HBV infection. Before surgery, about 4 milliliters of peripheral blood were collected into K2EDTA tubes. The CDR3 runs 13 amino acids, cysteine and phenylalanine included. Just CDR3 DNA is preserved here, 39 bases in frame from base 1. A distance of 10 bases separates the germline ends of V and J, which lose 8 bases and 0 bases respectively. Ten or more counts support this clonotype. Its antigen is unknown. No base qualities exist here, and no much larger clone lies one base off it. Using a constant-region primer and ProtoScript II reverse transcriptase, TCRbeta-specific cDNA was reverse-transcribed from 450 to 650 ng total RNA. Construction of the TCRbeta libraries relied on three nested rounds of multiplex PCR, following a slightly modified ARM-PCR procedure. Multiplex TRBV1-TRBV30 forward primers and a Cbeta reverse primer were used in the first two PCR rounds, each of which was run for around 9 cycles. Sample barcodes and Illumina adapters were added in a final 25-cycle PCR with Deep VentR polymerase. Before sequencing, amplicons of 200-500 bp were purified from gel using a QIAquick gel extraction kit. An Illumina HiSeq 2500 was used to sequence the TCRbeta amplicons, generating 250-bp paired-end reads. For the original study's pipeline: To recover full CDR3 sequences, reads were quality-trimmed using Trimmomatic v0.33 and paired reads were then merged using FLASH v1.2.11. MiGEC v1.2.1b assigned V, D and J germline segments to the rearranged TCRbeta sequences. VDJtools v1.0.0 computed clonotype statistics and Shannon-Wiener diversity indices. Except for diversity analysis, only the 250 most abundant clonotypes of each sample were used in subsequent analyses to reduce sampling bias. TCRdb reanalyzed the raw reads on its own, using fastp at Q25 for trimming and MiXCR for clone calling, and kept in-frame beta chains. Each entry is one CDR3 protein sequence, shown with its most common DNA and genes. These V and J calls derive from TCRdb rather than the authors' analysis. Across this sample there are about 330,000 distinct CDR3 sequences, with around three fifths seen only once. 5% to 6.5% of the sample is held by the ten biggest clonotypes.

The sequence came from a man in his forties with primary liver carcinoma and hepatitis B virus infection. The sample was peripheral blood. This chain is built from TRBV12-3 or TRBV12-4 and TRBJ2-5, with the D gene too uncertain to name. The nucleotide sequence is TGTGCCAGCGCTGACACGTACCAAGAGACCCAGTACTTC. Its amino acids are CASADTYQETQYF.